This T cell receptor beta chain appears in the sequencing data of a study of tumor and adjacent non-tumor tissue in lung cancer. About the research overall: Patients were aged roughly 30 to 76, 9 to 10 men and about 5 women, stage I to III. Each sample yielded some 4 million productive TCRbeta reads on average.

The CDR3 runs to 16 residues. CDR1 is DFQATT, CDR2 SNEGSKA, per germline (reference sequence). Study observations and caveats: Shorter survival was associated with higher TCR diversity in tumors.

This clonotype was recorded once. Its specificity is unknown. The library came from three nested PCR rounds adapted from ARM-PCR protocols. Each CDR3 protein gets one entry after TCRdb re-called the multiplex PCR reads with MiXCR. The sample has about 93,000 distinct CDR3 sequences, 61% seen once. The template was RNA from unsorted bulk tissue. Chemotherapy-naive patients with new lung cancer underwent thoracic surgery in China, August–late 2014. The genes are TRBV20-1 and TRBJ2-1; tentatively, D is TRBD2 (6 bases). The sequence was obtained from a man aged 65 to 79 with non-small cell lung cancer. The sequenced sample was lung tumor tissue. The CDR3 nucleotides are TGCAATGCCCCCCGCGCAACGGGACTCAGGGTGGGAGAGCAGTTCTTC. Translating gives CNAPRATGLRVGEQFF.